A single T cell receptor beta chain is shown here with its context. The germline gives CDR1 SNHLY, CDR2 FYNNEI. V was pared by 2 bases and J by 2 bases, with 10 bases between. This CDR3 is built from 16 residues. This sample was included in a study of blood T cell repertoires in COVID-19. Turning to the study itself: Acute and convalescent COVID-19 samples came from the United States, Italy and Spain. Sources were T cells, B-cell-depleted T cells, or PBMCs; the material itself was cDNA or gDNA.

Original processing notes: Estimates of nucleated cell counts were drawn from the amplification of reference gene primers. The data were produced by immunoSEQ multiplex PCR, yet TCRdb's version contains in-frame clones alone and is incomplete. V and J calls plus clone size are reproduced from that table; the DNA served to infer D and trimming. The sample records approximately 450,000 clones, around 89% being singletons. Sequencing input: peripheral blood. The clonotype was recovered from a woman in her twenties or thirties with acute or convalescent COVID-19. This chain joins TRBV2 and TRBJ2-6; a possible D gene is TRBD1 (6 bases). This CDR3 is CASSEPTGTGANVLTF. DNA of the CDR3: TGTGCCAGCAGTGAACCAACAGGGACTGGGGCCAACGTCCTGACTTTC. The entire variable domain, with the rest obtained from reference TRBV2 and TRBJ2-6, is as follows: EPEVTQTPSHQVTQMGQEVILRCVPISNHLYFYWYRQILGQKVEFLVSFYNNEISEKSEIFDDQFSVERPDGSNFTLKIRSTKLEDSAMYFCASSEPTGTGANVLTFGAGSRLTVL.